Following are 27 T cell receptor beta chains from one sample sequenced in a study of cytomegalovirus exposure and HLA in healthy donors (dated by TCRdb to between 2016 and 2019). Libraries were constructed by the immunoSEQ multiplex PCR assay. A mixture of 60 forward primers for TCR Vbeta segments and 13 reverse primers for TCR Jbeta segments was used in the multiplex PCR. TCRdb stores this immuneACCESS table with in-frame sequences only. Part of the clones is absent; in the studies checked, under half of the shortfall reflects unresolved V genes, and no reason is known for the rest. The sample's table covers about 200,000 clones. In total, the top ten clones hold about 1.1% of the sample. The sequenced material came from PBMCs. Every receptor here comes from a girl aged 2 to 10 in good health and CMV-seropositive.

The J gene is TRBJ1-4, the V gene TRBV28; 8 bases align to TRBD1. Germline loops: CDR1 MDHEN, CDR2 SYDVKM. This CDR3 contains 13 residues. With 5 bases clipped from V and 5 bases from J, the junction kept 1 base outside the gene matches. This chain's CDR3 is CASSRQGNEKLFF. DNA of the CDR3: TGTGCCAGCAGTCGACAGGGGAATGAAAAACTGTTTTTT.

The V call is TRBV16, the J call TRBJ1-4; TRBD1 might be the D (5 bases). CDR1 and CDR2 (germline): KGHSY, FQNENV. This CDR3 is built from 14 residues. V was pared by 2 bases and J by 12 bases, with 16 bases between. The CDR3 reads CASSQGTQSGELFF. The CDR3 DNA is TGTGCCAGCAGCCAAGGGACTCAATCTGGGGAACTGTTTTTT.

V usage is TRBV15 and J usage is TRBJ2-1, with a possible D match to TRBD1 (5 bases). Germline V CDR1 and CDR2: LNHNV, YYDKDF (reference sequence). The CDR3 totals 14 residues. The ends were cut back, 5 bases at V and 4 bases at J, with 12 bases in the middle. CDR3 amino acids: CATSPRQLYNEQFF. In nucleotides, the CDR3 is TGTGCCACCAGCCCCCGACAGCTGTACAATGAGCAGTTCTTC.

V and J are TRBV5-1 and TRBJ2-7; D might be TRBD1 (5 bases). This CDR3 is 17 amino acids long. The V end lost 4 bases, the J end lost 5 bases, and 25 bases lay between the germline ends. Germline CDR1 and CDR2: SGHRS and YFSETQ. CDR3 sequence reads: CASSDSPPGRVVNEQYF. The CDR3 DNA is TGCGCCAGCAGCGATTCCCCCCCAGGCAGGGTAGTTAACGAGCAGTACTTC.

J is TRBJ1-1 and V is TRBV5-1; 7 bases map to TRBD1. CDR1 is SGHRS, CDR2 YFSETQ, per germline. V trimming: 0 bases; J trimming: 4 bases; junction bases outside the gene matches: 6. The CDR3 is 15 amino acids. In nucleotides, the CDR3 is TGCGCCAGCAGCTTGGACCCGGGACAGACCACTGAAGCTTTCTTT. Its translation is CASSLDPGQTTEAFF.

V usage is TRBV7-9 and J usage is TRBJ2-5; perhaps TRBD1 as D (7 bases). CDR3 length: 15 amino acids. V was pared by 5 bases and J by 6 bases, with 19 bases between. Germline lookup yields CDR1 SEHNR and CDR2 FQNEAQ (reference sequence). The CDR3 bases are TGTGCCAGCAGCCCGCGACAGGGAGGCCAGCAGACCCAGTACTTC. It encodes CASSPRQGGQQTQYF.

The J gene is TRBJ1-4, the V gene TRBV9; D is possibly TRBD1 (6 bases). V lost 10 bases to trimming and J lost 7 bases, with 17 bases between them. The CDR3 contains 13 residues. The germline V gene has CDR1 SGDLS and CDR2 YYNGEE. The DNA for the CDR3 is TGTGCCTCGGGGGGCGCGGTTGGTGAAAAACTGTTTTTT. This sequence encodes CASGGAVGEKLFF.

The rearrangement uses TRBV29-1 and TRBJ2-2; D not resolved. Germline-derived CDR1 and CDR2 are SQVTM and ANQGSEA. V shed 0 bases and J shed 6 bases, with 11 bases lying between them. This CDR3 has 14 amino acids. The CDR3, as DNA: TGCAGCGTTGAAGAATCCTTTAGCCCCGGGGAGCTGTTTTTT. Its protein is CSVEESFSPGELFF.

This chain connects TRBV19 to TRBJ2-1; 9 nucleotides line up with TRBD2. Unmatched junction bases numbered 10, after V lost 5 bases and J lost 8 bases. The CDR3 spans 15 residues. The germline V gene encodes CDR1 LNHDA and CDR2 SQIVND (reference sequence). This CDR3 is CASSPPGLALDEQFF. CDR3 DNA sequence: TGTGCCAGTAGTCCTCCGGGACTAGCTTTGGATGAGCAGTTCTTC.

The CDR3 sequence is CASSQGGRANVLTF. The DNA for the CDR3 is TGTGCCAGCAGCCAAGGGGGCCGGGCCAACGTCCTGACTTTC. The chain joins TRBV7-9 to TRBJ2-6, with 7 bases identical to TRBD1. The CDR3 contains 14 residues. The V gene's germline CDR1 is SEHNR and CDR2 FQNEAQ (reference sequence). Trimming at V came to 5 bases and at J to 5 bases, leaving 3 bases not matched to a gene.

The chain combines TRBV5-1 with TRBJ2-3, with D tentatively TRBD2 (6 bases). The germline V gene encodes CDR1 SGHRS and CDR2 YFSETQ. CDR3 size: 15 residues. Trimming took 4 bases from V and 0 from J, leaving 12 bases between them. CDR3 nucleotide sequence: TGCGCCAGCAGCCCGGGGGACCAAAGCACAGATACGCAGTATTTT. This translates into CASSPGDQSTDTQYF.

The chain combines TRBV5-1 with TRBJ2-4, with 9 bases matching TRBD1. Germline V gives CDR1 SGHRS, CDR2 YFSETQ. The CDR3 is 16 amino acids. The J segment lost 2 bases and the V segment lost 4 bases, leaving 7 bases of the junction unmatched. CDR3 loop: CASSPGQGTSKNIQYF. The DNA of the CDR3 is TGCGCCAGCAGCCCTGGACAGGGGACATCCAAAAACATTCAGTACTTC.

The rearrangement joins TRBV28 to TRBJ2-7; D call uncertain. The CDR3 spans 14 residues. Germline V CDR1 and CDR2: MDHEN, SYDVKM. Trimming left V 3 bases short and J 7 bases short, with 16 bases between. Written as DNA, the CDR3 is TGTGCCAGCAGTTTTGCCGCCCCGAATGAGGAGCAGTACTTC. Translation gives CASSFAAPNEEQYF.

The rearrangement joins TRBV11-2 to TRBJ2-7, with 11 positions matching TRBD1. Unmatched junction bases numbered 5, after V lost 5 bases and J lost 5 bases. This CDR3 is built from 14 residues. The germline CDR1 and CDR2 sequences are SGHAT and FQNNGV. The CDR3 region has the DNA TGTGCCAGCAGCCTGGGACAGGGGGTAGACGAGCAGTACTTC. Amino acids: CASSLGQGVDEQYF.

The chain has TRBV20-1 and TRBJ1-1; possible D gene TRBD1, 5 bases. Between the trimmed V and J ends, which lost 6 bases and 6 bases, there was a span of 11 bases. From germline, CDR1 is DFQATT and CDR2 SNEGSKA (reference sequence). The CDR3 contains 11 residues. Here the CDR3 reads CSAPQGPEAFF. DNA of the CDR3: TGCAGTGCCCCCCAGGGTCCTGAAGCTTTCTTT.

This chain links TRBV6-5 with TRBJ2-7, with 8 bases aligning to TRBD1. Looked up from germline, CDR1 is MNHEY and CDR2 is SVGAGI. The V gene end was trimmed by 5 bases and the J gene end by 6 bases; junction bases not matched to a gene: 12. The CDR3 contains 15 residues. CDR3 protein: CASSTTGAAQGEQYF. In DNA, the CDR3 is TGTGCCAGCAGTACGACAGGGGCGGCTCAAGGCGAGCAGTACTTC.

The genes are TRBV6-4 and TRBJ1-6; 11 bases align to TRBD1. This CDR3 is built from 14 residues. Germline V CDR1 and CDR2: MRHNA, SNTAGT. The V segment lost 5 bases and the J segment 10 bases; nucleotides outside the gene matches: 4. Here the CDR3 DNA reads TGTGCCAGCAGTCGGGACAGGGGGGCGTCACCCCTCCACTTT. Its protein product is CASSRDRGASPLHF.

The rearrangement links TRBV5-1 to TRBJ2-5; TRBD2 agrees at 13 bases. The CDR3 totals 16 residues. V trimming: 2 bases; J trimming: 2 bases; junction bases outside the gene matches: 3. The germline V gene encodes CDR1 SGHRS and CDR2 YFSETQ. DNA of the CDR3: TGCGCCAGCAGCTTCGGACTAGCGGGAGTTCAAGAGACCCAGTACTTC. Translated, it gives CASSFGLAGVQETQYF.

A word on this clone: At one of its ends the junction is not consistent with the germline gene, which may arise from a read error. The chain couples TRBV7-7 to TRBJ2-2, with D perhaps matching TRBD2 (5 bases). The CDR3 runs 14 residues. Germline CDR1 is SSHAT and CDR2 is FNYEAQ (reference sequence). The CDR3 coding sequence is TGTGCTAGCAGCTTAGCGCTAACGACCGGGGAGCTGTTTTTT. Protein: CASSLALTTGELFF. Full variable domain (remainder filled in from reference TRBV7-7 and TRBJ2-2): GAGVSQSPRYKVTKRGQDVTLRCDPISSHATLYWYQQALGQGPEFLTYFNYEAQPDKSGLPSDRFSAERPEGSISTLTIQRTEQRDSAMYRCASSLALTTGELFFGEGSRLTVL.

The chain has TRBV2 and TRBJ1-6; D remains ambiguous. V was trimmed by 2 bases and J by 13 bases, leaving 6 bases between them. There are 11 residues in the CDR3. The germline CDR1 and CDR2 sequences are SNHLY and FYNNEI. CDR3: CASSESQPLHF. CDR3 nucleotides: TGTGCCAGCAGTGAATCACAGCCCCTCCACTTT.

The chain is built from TRBV5-5 and TRBJ2-1; a possible D gene is TRBD1 (6 bases). Trimming pared 4 bases from V and 2 bases from J, leaving 13 bases between. The CDR3 consists of 15 residues. Germline V CDR1 and CDR2: SGHKS, YYEKEE (reference sequence). The CDR3 bases are TGTGCCAGCAGCCATTCCGGGACAACCTACAATGAGCAGTTCTTC. Its translation is CASSHSGTTYNEQFF.

The CDR3 DNA reads as TGTGCCAGCTCATCCGGACAGGAGATCTACAATGAGCAGTTCTTC. Translating it yields CASSSGQEIYNEQFF. This sequence joins TRBV18 and TRBJ2-1; 7 nucleotides agree with TRBD1. In germline, CDR1 is KGHSH, CDR2 LQKENI. The CDR3 totals 15 residues. V trimming: 5 bases; J trimming: 3 bases; junction bases outside the gene matches: 7.

The CDR3 sequence: CASSPSSYNEQFF. The CDR3 DNA is TGTGCCAGCAGCCCCAGCTCCTACAATGAGCAGTTCTTC. The chain has TRBV7-6 and TRBJ2-1; unclear D gene. The CDR3 spans 13 residues. The V end lost 5 bases, the J end lost 0 bases, and 5 bases lay between the germline ends. The germline V gene has CDR1 SGHVS and CDR2 FNYEAQ.

The chain has TRBV5-4 and TRBJ1-2, with TRBD1 identical over 7 bases. This CDR3 contains 13 residues. Germline V gene lookup returns CDR1 SGHNT and CDR2 YYREEE (reference sequence). V was clipped by 4 bases and J by 2 bases; unmatched bases: 2. CDR3 amino acids: CASSMDRNYGYTF. DNA for the CDR3: TGTGCCAGCAGCATGGACAGGAACTATGGCTACACCTTC. Based on the CDR3 plus reference TRBV5-4 and TRBJ1-2, the full variable domain is ETGVTQSPTHLIKTRGQQVTLRCSSQSGHNTVSWYQQALGQGPQFIFQYYREEENGRGNFPPRFSGLQFPNYSSELNVNALELDDSALYLCASSMDRNYGYTFGSGTRLTVV.

The chain employs TRBV14 and TRBJ2-6; D is unclear. There are 16 residues in the CDR3. V gave up 2 bases and J gave up 0 bases, with 8 bases separating them. Germline V gives CDR1 SGHDN, CDR2 FVKESK. The CDR3 DNA reads TGTGCCAGCAGCCAATCGAGGAGCTCTGGGGCCAACGTCCTGACTTTC. Translated: CASSQSRSSGANVLTF. Full variable domain (outside the CDR3, taken from reference TRBV14 and TRBJ2-6): EAGVTQFPSHSVIEKGQTVTLRCDPISGHDNLYWYRRVMGKEIKFLLHFVKESKQDESGMPNNRFLAERTGGTYSTLKVQPAELEDSGVYFCASSQSRSSGANVLTFGAGSRLTVL.

In regard to this clone: Within the sample, other DNA sequences also encode this same CDR3. This rearrangement joins TRBV28 to TRBJ1-5; D not certain. V was pared by 3 bases and J by 2 bases, with 5 bases between. This CDR3 contains 13 residues. Germline CDR1 is MDHEN and CDR2 is SYDVKM. DNA for the CDR3: TGTGCCAGCAGTTTCGGGGGCAATCAGCCCCAGCATTTT. It specifies CASSFGGNQPQHF.

V and J are TRBV5-5 and TRBJ2-3, with a possible D match to TRBD2 (5 bases). The CDR3 covers 14 residues. V lost 3 bases to trimming and J lost 3 bases, with 11 bases between them. Germline lookup yields CDR1 SGHKS and CDR2 YYEKEE (reference sequence). The CDR3 sequence: CASSSGLSTDTQYF. The CDR3 nucleotides are TGTGCCAGCAGCTCAGGACTGTCTACAGATACGCAGTATTTT.